This T cell receptor beta chain was obtained from a study of cytomegalovirus exposure and HLA in healthy donors. Study-wide results and limits: A missense DCLRE1C variant was associated with V- and J-gene trimming of TCR beta chains in a later analysis, and an independent cohort replicated the association.

Remarks on this clone: Its target is unknown.

The PCR had 60 Vbeta and 13 Jbeta primers. The data were produced by immunoSEQ multiplex PCR, yet TCRdb's version contains in-frame clones alone and is incomplete. Of about 110,000 clones listed, roughly 71% were seen once; the top ten hold 4.5% to 5.5%. This CDR3 has 12 amino acids. Trimming pared 1 base from V and 5 bases from J, leaving 5 bases between. Looked up from germline, CDR1 is SGHNT and CDR2 is YYREEE (reference sequence). The chain couples TRBV5-4 to TRBJ2-3; D remains unclear. This TCR was recovered from a woman in her 70s in good health and CMV-seropositive. Input material: PBMCs. CDR3 DNA sequence: TGTGCCAGCAGCTTGCCCCTAGATACGCAGTATTTT. Translation: CASSLPLDTQYF.